These 11 T cell receptor beta chains were sequenced from one sample in a study of response to subunit inactivated influenza vaccine. MiXCR, applied by TCRdb to the RT-PCR reads, yields one record per CDR3 protein. This table has about 610,000 distinct CDR3 sequences, about 15% appearing once. The sample was PBMCs from blood, taken 11 to 12 days after vaccination. The receptors were gathered from a man between 45 and 60 years old who received an inactivated influenza vaccine.

This clonotype came up many times. This chain joins TRBV18 and TRBJ2-2; D not resolved. Germline lookup yields CDR1 KGHSH and CDR2 LQKENI. The germline V and J ends were trimmed by 3 bases and 0 bases, with 17 bases remaining between them. CDR3 length: 18 amino acids. CDR3 bases: TGTGCCAGCTCACCTAGCACGCTAGGATACACGAACACCGGGGAGCTGTTTTTT. Its protein product is CASSPSTLGYTNTGELFF.

The chain couples TRBV18 to TRBJ2-1; D gene unclear. V lost 1 base, J lost 9 bases, and 10 bases lay in between. CDR3 length: 13 residues. CDR1 KGHSH and CDR2 LQKENI come from the germline V gene. CDR3: CASSPRANFEQFF. CDR3 DNA sequence: TGTGCCAGCTCACCACGGGCGAATTTTGAGCAGTTCTTC.

In its sample, this clonotype was seen a few times. The gene calls are TRBV6-5 and TRBJ1-2; the match to TRBD1 covers 9 bases. The CDR3 totals 14 residues. V gave up 2 bases and J gave up 8 bases; unmatched junction bases: 6. Germline-derived CDR1 and CDR2 are MNHEY and SVGAGI. As DNA, the CDR3 is TGTGCCAGCAGTTACATGGGACAGGGCGACGGCTACACCTTC. Protein product: CASSYMGQGDGYTF.

The rearrangement joins TRBV12-3 or TRBV12-4 to TRBJ2-1; D not certain. This CDR3 has 12 residues. V lost 5 bases, J lost 5 bases, and 7 bases lay in between. The CDR3 DNA sequence: TGTGCCAGCAGTATTAACAACAATGAGCAGTTCTTC. It specifies CASSINNNEQFF.

In this sample, this clonotype turned up a few times. CDR3 region: CASSQTPDEKLFF. The CDR3 region has the DNA TGTGCCAGCAGCCAGACACCGGATGAAAAACTGTTTTTT. V usage is TRBV7-8 and J usage is TRBJ1-4; D ambiguous. The V and J ends lost 5 bases and 6 bases respectively, with 10 bases between them. Germline CDR1 reads SGHVS; CDR2 reads FQNEAQ. There are 13 residues in the CDR3.

J is TRBJ1-1 and V is TRBV7-9; TRBD1 might be the D (5 bases). The CDR3 totals 14 residues. V dropped 6 bases and J dropped 3 bases, with 14 bases sitting between them. Looked up from germline, CDR1 is SEHNR and CDR2 is FQNEAQ (reference sequence). CDR3 region: CASSGSGLYTEAFF. CDR3 nucleotide sequence: TGTGCCAGCAGTGGGTCGGGGCTATACACTGAAGCTTTCTTT.

CDR3 loop: CASSLGRGLDTQYF. CDR3 in DNA: TGTGCCAGCAGTTTAGGCAGGGGATTGGATACGCAGTATTTT. The V gene is TRBV27, the J gene TRBJ2-3, with a tentative D call TRBD1 (6 bases). The germline V gene encodes CDR1 MNHEY and CDR2 SMNVEV (reference sequence). This CDR3 is 14 amino acids long. Trimming took 2 bases from V and 6 from J, leaving 12 bases between them.

This clonotype was seen only a few times. The V gene is TRBV7-9, the J gene TRBJ2-7; D might be TRBD2 (6 bases). Germline CDR1 is SEHNR and CDR2 is FQNEAQ (reference sequence). The ends were cut back, 5 bases at V and 6 bases at J, with 11 bases in the middle. The CDR3 extends over 12 amino acids. For the CDR3, the DNA is TGTGCCAGCAGCGGCCGGGACTCCGAGCAGTACTTC. Residues: CASSGRDSEQYF.

This clonotype was counted between two and nine times. This chain links TRBV5-5 with TRBJ2-5; no clear D gene. Germline V gene data show CDR1 as SGHKS and CDR2 as YYEKEE (reference sequence). The CDR3 is made up of 14 amino acids. V lost 3 bases, J lost 1 base, and 10 bases lay in between. The CDR3 bases are TGTGCCAGCAGCTCCTTCGGAATCCAAGAGACCCAGTACTTC. Encoded protein: CASSSFGIQETQYF. The whole variable domain, remainder taken from reference TRBV5-5 and TRBJ2-5, is DAGVTQSPTHLIKTRGQQVTLRCSPISGHKSVSWYQQVLGQGPQFIFQYYEKEERGRGNFPDRFSARQFPNYSSELNVNALLLGDSALYLCASSSFGIQETQYFGPGTRLLVL.

This CDR3 is CSVTTGTDYGYTF. The CDR3 DNA reads TGCAGCGTTACTACCGGGACAGATTATGGCTACACCTTC. The chain is built from TRBV29-1 and TRBJ1-2, with 7 bases fitting TRBD1. The CDR3 is made up of 13 amino acids. V was pared by 5 bases and J by 5 bases, with 8 bases of the junction left unmatched. Germline CDR1 reads SQVTM; CDR2 reads ANQGSEA.

The gene calls are TRBV5-1 and TRBJ1-5, with D maybe TRBD1 (5 bases). This CDR3 comprises 13 residues. Trimming cost V 6 bases and J 4 bases, with 11 bases left between them. Germline CDR1 and CDR2: SGHRS and YFSETQ. In DNA, the CDR3 is TGCGCCAGCACCTCGAGGGGAAATCAGCCCCAGCATTTT. The encoded protein is CASTSRGNQPQHF. Filled out from reference TRBV5-1 and TRBJ1-5, the complete variable domain reads KAGVTQTPRYLIKTRGQQVTLSCSPISGHRSVSWYQQTPGQGLQFLFEYFSETQRNKGNFPGRFSGRQFSNSRSEMNVSTLELGDSALYLCASTSRGNQPQHFGDGTRLSIL.